This T cell receptor beta chain was retrieved from a study of vaccination and CD4 T cells after COVID-19. Overall study context: The convalescents, six males and four females, included two who were Hispanic.

Comments on this clonotype: What it recognizes is unknown.

Cultured CD4+ T-cell DNA underwent Oncomine TCR Beta short-read sequencing. TCRdb called the PCR reads again in MiXCR, with one record for every CDR3 protein. The sample consists of around 25,000 distinct CDR3 sequences, under 40% of them appearing once. Trimming stripped 2 bases from V and 4 bases from J, with 12 bases between. The CDR3 loop spans 14 amino acids. Germline CDR1 and CDR2: MNHEY and SVGAGI. As for time point: late sampling 161 to 241 days after vaccination in three convalescent patients. As for treatment: roughly 10-day PBMC culture with coronavirus spike peptide pools or control peptides (ViraFEST assay). The authors replaced half the medium with fresh IL-2 medium on days 3 and 7.

The receptor's source is a human donor who had recovered from COVID-19. V gene TRBV6-5 combines with J gene TRBJ2-7, with D maybe TRBD1 (6 bases). Sequenced material: CD4+ T cells from blood, cultured in vitro, taken about 7 months after SARS-CoV-2 vaccination. In DNA form, the CDR3 reads TGTGCCAGCAGTTACGTGGGGGCGGGTTACGAGCAGTACTTC. This codes for CASSYVGAGYEQYF.